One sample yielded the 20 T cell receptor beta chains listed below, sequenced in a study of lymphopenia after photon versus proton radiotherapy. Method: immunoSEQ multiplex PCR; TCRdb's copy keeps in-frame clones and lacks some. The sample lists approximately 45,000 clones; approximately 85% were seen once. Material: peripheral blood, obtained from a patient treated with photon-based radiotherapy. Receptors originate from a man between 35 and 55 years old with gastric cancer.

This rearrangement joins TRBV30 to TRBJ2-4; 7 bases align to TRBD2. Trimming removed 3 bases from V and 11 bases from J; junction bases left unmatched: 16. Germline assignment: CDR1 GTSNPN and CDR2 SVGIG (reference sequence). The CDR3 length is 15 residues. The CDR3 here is CAWSPSWGGVPLQYF. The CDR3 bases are TGTGCCTGGAGCCCCTCCTGGGGGGGGGTCCCCCTTCAGTACTTC.

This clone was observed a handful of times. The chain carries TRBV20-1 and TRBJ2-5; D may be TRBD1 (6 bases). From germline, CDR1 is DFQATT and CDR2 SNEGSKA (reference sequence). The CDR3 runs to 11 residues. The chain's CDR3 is CAGATEETQYF. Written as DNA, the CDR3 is TGCGCAGGGGCGACGGAAGAGACCCAGTACTTC.

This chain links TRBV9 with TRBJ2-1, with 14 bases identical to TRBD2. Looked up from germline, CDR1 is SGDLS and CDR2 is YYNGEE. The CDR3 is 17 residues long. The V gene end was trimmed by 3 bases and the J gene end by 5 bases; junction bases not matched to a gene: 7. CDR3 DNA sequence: TGTGCCAGCAGCGCGGGACTAGCGGGGGCAAAGAACAATGAGCAGTTCTTC. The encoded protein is CASSAGLAGAKNNEQFF.

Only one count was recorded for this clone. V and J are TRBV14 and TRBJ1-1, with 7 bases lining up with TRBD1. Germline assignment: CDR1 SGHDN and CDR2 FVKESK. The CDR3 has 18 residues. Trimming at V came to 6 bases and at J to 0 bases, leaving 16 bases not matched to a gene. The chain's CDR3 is CASSPDREDLGMNTEAFF. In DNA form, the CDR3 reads TGTGCCAGCAGTCCAGACAGGGAAGATTTGGGGATGAACACTGAAGCTTTCTTT.

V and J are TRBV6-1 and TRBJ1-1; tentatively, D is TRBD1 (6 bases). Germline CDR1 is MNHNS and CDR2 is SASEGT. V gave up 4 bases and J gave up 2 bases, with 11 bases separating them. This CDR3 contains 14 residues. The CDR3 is CASSAMDSNTEAFF. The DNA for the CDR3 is TGTGCCAGCAGTGCAATGGACAGTAACACTGAAGCTTTCTTT.

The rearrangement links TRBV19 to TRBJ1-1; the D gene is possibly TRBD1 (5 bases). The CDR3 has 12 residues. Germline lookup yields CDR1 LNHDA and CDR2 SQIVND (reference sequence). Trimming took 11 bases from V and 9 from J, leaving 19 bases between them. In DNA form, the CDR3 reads TGTGCCTCCGGGGGTACAGCGCGTAAAGCTTTCTTT. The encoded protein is CASGGTARKAFF.

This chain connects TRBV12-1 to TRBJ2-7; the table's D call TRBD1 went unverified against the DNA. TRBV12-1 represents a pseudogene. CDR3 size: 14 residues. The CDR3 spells CASSFFDRGNEQYF. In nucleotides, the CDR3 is TGTGCCAGCAGCTTTTTCGACAGGGGTAACGAGCAGTACTTC.

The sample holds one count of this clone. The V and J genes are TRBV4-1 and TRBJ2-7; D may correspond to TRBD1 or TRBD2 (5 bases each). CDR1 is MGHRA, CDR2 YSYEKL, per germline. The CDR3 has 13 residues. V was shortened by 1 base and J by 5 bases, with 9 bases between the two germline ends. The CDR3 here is CASSQGDGDEQYF. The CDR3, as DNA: TGCGCCAGCAGCCAAGGGGACGGGGACGAGCAGTACTTC.

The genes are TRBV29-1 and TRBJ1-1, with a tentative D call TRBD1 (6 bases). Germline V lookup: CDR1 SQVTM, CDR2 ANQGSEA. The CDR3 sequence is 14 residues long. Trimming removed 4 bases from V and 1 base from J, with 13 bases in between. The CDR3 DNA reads TGCAGCGTTGTCGGGCAGGGGAGGAACACTGAAGCTTTCTTT. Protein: CSVVGQGRNTEAFF.

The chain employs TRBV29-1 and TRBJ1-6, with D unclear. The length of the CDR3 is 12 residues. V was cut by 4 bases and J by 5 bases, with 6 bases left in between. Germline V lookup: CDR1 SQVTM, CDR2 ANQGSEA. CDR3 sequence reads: CSVAENNSPLHF. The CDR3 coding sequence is TGCAGCGTTGCAGAAAATAATTCACCCCTCCACTTT.

The CDR3 region has the DNA TGTGCCAGCAGCTTAGCGACAGGCTCCTATAATTCACCCCTCCACTTT. Its protein is CASSLATGSYNSPLHF. The chain is built from TRBV7-2 and TRBJ1-6; D may be TRBD1 (6 bases). The CDR3 has 16 amino acids. The germline V and J ends were trimmed by 0 bases and 0 bases, with 6 bases remaining between them. Germline CDR1 SGHTA, CDR2 FQGNSA.

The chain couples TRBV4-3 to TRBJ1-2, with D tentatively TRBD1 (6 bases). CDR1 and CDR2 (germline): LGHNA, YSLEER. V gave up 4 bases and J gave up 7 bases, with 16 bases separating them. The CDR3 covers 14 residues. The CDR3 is CASSPTAGASGYTF. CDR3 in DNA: TGCGCCAGCAGCCCAACGGCAGGGGCAAGTGGCTACACCTTC.

CDR3 in DNA: TGTGCCAGTGCCCCCCGGCAGCCGCCCTACGAGCAGTACTTC. Residues: CASAPRQPPYEQYF. The chain recombines TRBV19 with TRBJ2-7; D gene uncertain. Looked up from germline, CDR1 is LNHDA and CDR2 is SQIVND (reference sequence). V gave up 8 bases and J gave up 2 bases, with 16 bases separating them. The CDR3 length is 14 residues.

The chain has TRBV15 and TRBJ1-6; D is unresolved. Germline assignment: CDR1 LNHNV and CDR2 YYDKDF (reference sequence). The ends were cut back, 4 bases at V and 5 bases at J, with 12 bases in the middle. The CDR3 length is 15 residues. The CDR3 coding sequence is TGTGCCACCAGCACACGGGTTGGGGATAATTCACCCCTCCACTTT. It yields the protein CATSTRVGDNSPLHF.

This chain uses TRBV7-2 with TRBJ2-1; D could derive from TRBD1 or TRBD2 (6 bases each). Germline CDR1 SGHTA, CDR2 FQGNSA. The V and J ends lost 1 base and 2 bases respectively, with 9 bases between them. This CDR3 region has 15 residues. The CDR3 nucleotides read TGTGCCAGCAGCTTAGGGGGGGCTACCTACAATGAGCAGTTCTTC. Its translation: CASSLGGATYNEQFF.

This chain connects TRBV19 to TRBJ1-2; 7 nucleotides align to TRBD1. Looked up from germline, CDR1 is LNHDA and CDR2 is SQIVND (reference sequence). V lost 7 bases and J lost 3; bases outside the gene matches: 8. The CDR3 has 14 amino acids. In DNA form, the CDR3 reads TGTGCCAGTACCCTGGACAGGAGGGACTATGGCTACACCTTC. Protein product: CASTLDRRDYGYTF.

This CDR3 is CASSHTRGLIATNEKLFF. The DNA of the CDR3 is TGCGCCAGCAGCCATACCAGGGGACTTATTGCAACTAATGAAAAACTGTTTTTT. The gene calls are TRBV4-1 and TRBJ1-4; D may be TRBD1 (6 bases). V lost 3 bases and J lost 0, with 17 bases in between. The germline V gene has CDR1 MGHRA and CDR2 YSYEKL. This CDR3 comprises 18 residues.

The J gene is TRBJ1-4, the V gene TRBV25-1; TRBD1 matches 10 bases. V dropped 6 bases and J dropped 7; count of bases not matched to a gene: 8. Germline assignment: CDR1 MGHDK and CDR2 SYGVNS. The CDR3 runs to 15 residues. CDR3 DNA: TGTGCCAGCAGCGGCCTGGGACAGGGGTCTGAAAAACTGTTTTTT. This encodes CASSGLGQGSEKLFF. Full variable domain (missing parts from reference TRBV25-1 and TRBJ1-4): EADIYQTPRYLVIGTGKKITLECSQTMGHDKMYWYQQDPGMELHLIHYSYGVNSTEKGDLSSESTVSRIRTEHFPLTLESARPSHTSQYLCASSGLGQGSEKLFFGSGTQLSVL.

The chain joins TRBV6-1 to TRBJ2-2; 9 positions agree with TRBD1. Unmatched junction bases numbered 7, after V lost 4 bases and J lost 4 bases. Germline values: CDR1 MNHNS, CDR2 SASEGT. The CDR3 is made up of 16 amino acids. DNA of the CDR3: TGTGCCAGCAGTGGCCGGGACAGGGCGGTCACCGGGGAGCTGTTTTTT. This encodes CASSGRDRAVTGELFF.

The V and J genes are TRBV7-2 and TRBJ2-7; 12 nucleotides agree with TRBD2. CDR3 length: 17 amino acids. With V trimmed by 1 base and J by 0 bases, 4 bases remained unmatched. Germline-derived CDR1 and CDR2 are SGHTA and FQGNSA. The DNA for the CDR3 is TGTGCCAGCAGCTTAGGGACTAGCGGGGTCAGCTCCTACGAGCAGTACTTC. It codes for CASSLGTSGVSSYEQYF.